This TCR beta chain was sequenced in a study of chemoradiotherapy in HPV16-positive cancers. Study-wide background: Candidate HPV-specific clones and shared TCR motifs came from a couple of HPV16-positive patients.

Findings and limits, study-wide: HPV-specific T cells were functionally defined from only a couple of HPV16-positive patients. Candidate HPV-specific clones and E7-related TCR motifs grew in tumor during treatment.

Between the trimmed V and J ends, which lost 4 bases and 3 bases, there was a span of 9 bases. CDR3 size: 13 residues. From germline, CDR1 is MRHNA and CDR2 SNTAGT. Generated by immunoSEQ multiplex PCR, the TCRdb table keeps only in-frame clones and is missing some. The sample contains roughly 32,000 clones, around 89% of which appear only once. Repeated repertoire sampling spanned the course of chemoradiotherapy. As concerns this clone: What it recognizes is unknown.

The TCR was taken from a human donor with HPV-associated anogenital cancer. The sample in question was blood, obtained from a patient who underwent chemoradiotherapy. This chain joins TRBV6-4 and TRBJ1-1; D is ambiguous. DNA of the CDR3: TGTGCCAGCAGTGCTAAATGGGACACTGAAGCTTTCTTT. Translating it yields CASSAKWDTEAFF.